This TCR beta chain is from a study of cytomegalovirus exposure and HLA in healthy donors. Study-level points and caveats: It was shown in a later analysis that HLA-associated TCR beta chains were more clonally expanded than other, equally common chains. Sequencing likely produced, as an artifact, a cluster of highly shared sequence variants. According to reports, the classifier identified cytomegalovirus status with high specificity and sensitivity.

Primers: 60 Vbeta forward and 13 Jbeta reverse. Libraries were prepared by immunoSEQ multiplex PCR; TCRdb keeps only in-frame clonotypes and omits some of them. The listing contains under 200,000 clones. Germline lookup yields CDR1 LGHNA and CDR2 YSLEER. Trimming took 0 bases from V and 7 from J; bases not matched to a gene: 6. The CDR3 loop spans 15 amino acids. On this clone itself: The antigen remains unidentified.

V and J are TRBV4-3 and TRBJ2-1, with TRBD2 identical over 7 bases. The sequenced sample consisted of PBMCs. The sequence derives from a man aged 25 to 40 in good health and CMV-seronegative. CDR3 sequence: CASSQERLAMNEQFF. The CDR3 coding sequence is TGCGCCAGCAGCCAAGAGCGACTAGCAATGAATGAGCAGTTCTTC.